A single sample is the source of the 30 T cell receptor beta chains below, sequenced in a study of T cell responses to AZD1222 COVID-19 vaccine. Produced via immunoSEQ multiplex PCR; TCRdb's table is partial and in-frame only. The profile shows some 150,000 clones, over 75% of them singletons. The sequencing here drew on peripheral blood, taken 28 days after the second dose of the MenACWY control vaccine. The receptors shown here come from an adult who received the MenACWY meningococcal vaccine as a control.

The rearrangement links TRBV10-1 to TRBJ2-2, with D maybe TRBD2 (7 bases). CDR1 WNHNN and CDR2 SYGVQD come from the germline V gene (reference sequence). This CDR3 spans 15 amino acids. V was pared by 8 bases and J by 3 bases, with 16 bases between. Here the CDR3 reads CASSHLGGDTGELFF. Here the CDR3 DNA reads TGCGCCAGCTCCCACCTAGGGGGGGACACCGGGGAGCTGTTTTTT.

V usage is TRBV27 and J usage is TRBJ1-2, with D possibly being TRBD1 (5 bases). Germline V CDR1 and CDR2: MNHEY, SMNVEV (reference sequence). V was trimmed by 5 bases and J by 3 bases, leaving 13 bases between them. This CDR3 is built from 14 residues. For the CDR3, the DNA is TGTGCCAGCAGTCCGAATGGGGCCTACTATGGCTACACCTTC. Amino acid sequence: CASSPNGAYYGYTF.

The rearrangement joins TRBV28 to TRBJ1-6; 7 positions match TRBD1. The trim removed 3 bases at V and 5 bases at J, leaving 4 bases unmatched. The CDR3 sequence is 15 residues long. Germline values: CDR1 MDHEN, CDR2 SYDVKM. Here the CDR3 reads CASSFPDRDNSPLHF. The CDR3 DNA follows: TGTGCCAGCAGTTTTCCCGACAGGGATAATTCACCCCTCCACTTT.

In its sample, this clone was seen a few times. The chain carries TRBV4-1 and TRBJ2-7; D gene unclear. V gave up 3 bases and J gave up 4 bases, with 10 bases separating them. The germline gives CDR1 MGHRA, CDR2 YSYEKL. CDR3 length equals 13 residues. CDR3 sequence reads: CASSHPTEYEQYF. In DNA, the CDR3 is TGCGCCAGCAGCCATCCCACGGAGTACGAGCAGTACTTC.

V and J are TRBV7-2 and TRBJ2-1; D remains ambiguous. This CDR3 region has 14 residues. With 5 bases removed from V and 5 bases from J, the gap between germline ends came to 13 bases. The V gene's germline CDR1 is SGHTA and CDR2 FQGNSA. Written as DNA, the CDR3 is TGTGCCAGCAGCCCTTCCCGGTTTGACAATGAGCAGTTCTTC. This translates into CASSPSRFDNEQFF.

In this sample, this clone turned up once. This sequence joins TRBV5-6 and TRBJ1-1, with D perhaps matching TRBD1 (5 bases). V was trimmed by 6 bases and J by 11 bases, leaving 23 bases between them. Germline CDR1 and CDR2: SGHDT and YYEEEE. The CDR3 sequence is 14 residues long. The CDR3 loop is CASIFQGAGEMAFF. CDR3 DNA sequence: TGTGCCAGCATCTTTCAGGGCGCCGGGGAGATGGCTTTCTTT.

The chain employs TRBV27 and TRBJ2-3, with D possibly TRBD2 on 5 matching bases. V shed 5 bases and J shed 3 bases, with 9 bases lying between them. From germline, CDR1 is MNHEY and CDR2 SMNVEV (reference sequence). The CDR3 covers 13 residues. The CDR3 region is CASSAPGTDTQYF. CDR3 in DNA: TGTGCCAGCAGTGCCCCGGGAACAGATACGCAGTATTTT.

This clone was seen more than once but under ten times. V and J are TRBV29-1 and TRBJ2-3; 7 bases align to TRBD1. The CDR3 has 16 residues. V lost 0 bases to trimming and J lost 6 bases; unmatched junction nucleotides: 12. Germline values: CDR1 SQVTM, CDR2 ANQGSEA. The CDR3 sequence is CSVEDTGRGPVDTQYF. In DNA, the CDR3 is TGCAGCGTTGAAGACACAGGAAGGGGGCCAGTTGATACGCAGTATTTT.

V usage is TRBV28 and J usage is TRBJ1-5, with a tentative D call TRBD1 (6 bases). The germline CDR1 and CDR2 sequences are MDHEN and SYDVKM. V lost 3 bases, J lost 0 bases, and 18 bases lay in between. CDR3 length: 18 residues. The CDR3 DNA sequence: TGTGCCAGCAGTTTTCGGGGAGTCGCAGGGGATAGCAATCAGCCCCAGCATTTT. This translates into CASSFRGVAGDSNQPQHF.

The J gene is TRBJ2-3, the V gene TRBV11-2, with 14 bases aligning to TRBD2. The germline gives CDR1 SGHAT, CDR2 FQNNGV. The CDR3 is 18 amino acids. V trimming: 4 bases; J trimming: 0 bases; junction bases outside the gene matches: 6. CDR3 loop: CASSYSWTSGGSTDTQYF. In DNA form, the CDR3 reads TGTGCCAGCAGCTACTCCTGGACTAGCGGGGGGAGCACAGATACGCAGTATTTT.

The chain employs TRBV4-1 and TRBJ2-3; D not resolved. Trimming left V 0 bases short and J 0 bases short, with 4 bases between. Germline V gives CDR1 MGHRA, CDR2 YSYEKL. This CDR3 has 14 amino acids. CDR3 DNA sequence: TGCGCCAGCAGCCAAGATGACAGCACAGATACGCAGTATTTT. This sequence encodes CASSQDDSTDTQYF.

V and J are TRBV30 and TRBJ1-3; 7 nucleotides match TRBD1. Unmatched junction bases numbered 4, after V lost 1 base and J lost 1 base. This CDR3 is built from 15 residues. Germline assignment: CDR1 GTSNPN and CDR2 SVGIG (reference sequence). The CDR3 sequence is CAWSAGGWSGNTIYF. The CDR3 region has the DNA TGTGCCTGGAGTGCAGGGGGGTGGTCTGGAAACACCATATATTTT.

This rearrangement joins TRBV25-1 to TRBJ1-3; D unclear. CDR1 and CDR2 (germline): MGHDK, SYGVNS. CDR3 length: 14 amino acids. The V end was cut by 2 bases, the J end by 0 bases, with 5 bases between. The CDR3: CASSEGFSGNTIYF. CDR3 coding DNA: TGTGCCAGCAGTGAAGGGTTCTCTGGAAACACCATATATTTT. The whole variable domain, filled in from reference TRBV25-1 and TRBJ1-3, reads EADIYQTPRYLVIGTGKKITLECSQTMGHDKMYWYQQDPGMELHLIHYSYGVNSTEKGDLSSESTVSRIRTEHFPLTLESARPSHTSQYLCASSEGFSGNTIYFGEGSWLTVV.

There are a few counts of this clone. This CDR3 reads CASSERAGGFQPQHF. Written as DNA, the CDR3 is TGTGCCAGCAGTGAAAGGGCAGGTGGGTTTCAGCCCCAGCATTTT. The chain carries TRBV2 and TRBJ1-5; D is ambiguous. This CDR3 has 15 residues. Trimming took off 2 bases at V and 6 bases at J, with 14 bases between the two ends. The germline gives CDR1 SNHLY, CDR2 FYNNEI. Full variable domain (rest looked up from reference TRBV2 and TRBJ1-5): EPEVTQTPSHQVTQMGQEVILRCVPISNHLYFYWYRQILGQKVEFLVSFYNNEISEKSEIFDDQFSVERPDGSNFTLKIRSTKLEDSAMYFCASSERAGGFQPQHFGDGTRLSIL.

In regard to this clone: Other nucleotide sequences in the sample specify the same CDR3. The chain is built from TRBV5-1 and TRBJ2-1; D may be TRBD1 (6 bases). Trimming cost V 5 bases and J 6 bases, with 9 bases left between them. This CDR3 is 12 amino acids long. Germline CDR1 is SGHRS and CDR2 is YFSETQ. In DNA form, the CDR3 reads TGCGCCAGCAGGTTAGGGGGCAATGAGCAGTTCTTC. Its translation: CASRLGGNEQFF. Complete variable domain (other parts from reference TRBV5-1 and TRBJ2-1): KAGVTQTPRYLIKTRGQQVTLSCSPISGHRSVSWYQQTPGQGLQFLFEYFSETQRNKGNFPGRFSGRQFSNSRSEMNVSTLELGDSALYLCASRLGGNEQFFGPGTRLTVL.

This clone was recorded many times. J is TRBJ2-6 and V is TRBV7-9; 8 nucleotides agree with TRBD2. Germline V CDR1 and CDR2: SEHNR, FQNEAQ (reference sequence). The trim removed 7 bases at V and 2 bases at J, leaving 7 bases unmatched. CDR3 length: 16 residues. The CDR3, as DNA: TGTGCCAGCACCCCTCGGGGGGGCCCTGGGGCCAACGTCCTGACTTTC. Translated: CASTPRGGPGANVLTF.

The chain employs TRBV7-2 and TRBJ2-2; D is ambiguous. V was pared by 2 bases and J by 7 bases, with 8 bases between. The CDR3 has 13 amino acids. Germline lookup yields CDR1 SGHTA and CDR2 FQGNSA. This CDR3 reads CASSLSVGGELFF. CDR3 DNA: TGTGCCAGCAGCTTAAGTGTCGGCGGGGAGCTGTTTTTT.

The V and J genes are TRBV6-5 and TRBJ2-5; D not certain. The CDR3 length is 13 residues. Germline V lookup: CDR1 MNHEY, CDR2 SVGAGI. The V end lost 2 bases, the J end lost 5 bases, and 9 bases lay between the germline ends. The CDR3 sequence: CASSYPGSETQYF. In DNA form, the CDR3 reads TGTGCCAGCAGTTACCCTGGATCGGAGACCCAGTACTTC.

This clone appeared a single time. V is TRBV3-1 (or the pseudogene TRBV3-2) and J is TRBJ1-5; unclear D gene. The CDR3 loop spans 15 amino acids. The germline gives CDR1 LGHDT, CDR2 YNNKEL (reference sequence). Between the trimmed V and J ends, which lost 0 bases and 0 bases, there was a span of 6 bases. Here the CDR3 DNA reads TGTGCCAGCAGCCAAGATCCCGATAGCAATCAGCCCCAGCATTTT. Protein sequence: CASSQDPDSNQPQHF.

CDR3 protein: CASRSLAGGASQFF. CDR3 coding DNA: TGTGCCAGTAGAAGCCTAGCGGGAGGGGCATCGCAGTTCTTC. V usage is TRBV19 and J usage is TRBJ2-1; 12 positions match TRBD2. The CDR3 runs 14 residues. Germline assignment: CDR1 LNHDA and CDR2 SQIVND (reference sequence). Germline trimming cut 6 bases from V and 12 bases from J; bases unmatched to any gene: 9.

This chain joins TRBV11-2 and TRBJ1-4, with no clear D. V lost 1 base and J 7 bases, leaving 4 bases between the germline ends. The CDR3 sequence is 12 residues long. Germline lookup yields CDR1 SGHAT and CDR2 FQNNGV. The CDR3, as DNA: TGTGCCAGCAGCTTAGGGCGTGAAAAACTGTTTTTT. The encoded protein is CASSLGREKLFF. The whole variable domain, remainder taken from reference TRBV11-2 and TRBJ1-4, is EAGVAQSPRYKIIEKRQSVAFWCNPISGHATLYWYQQILGQGPKLLIQFQNNGVVDDSQLPKDRFSAERLKGVDSTLKIQPAKLEDSAVYLCASSLGREKLFFGSGTQLSVL.

Here the CDR3 DNA reads TGTGCCAGCAGCCCGAGGGAGGGAGGAACCGCAGAGACCCAGTACTTC. As protein: CASSPREGGTAETQYF. The genes are TRBV9 and TRBJ2-5, with 7 nucleotides matching TRBD2. After removal of 4 bases from V and 4 bases from J, the junction contained 13 bases not matched to a gene. CDR1 and CDR2 from the germline V gene are SGDLS and YYNGEE. CDR3 length: 16 amino acids.

The V gene is TRBV29-1, the J gene TRBJ1-2; a possible D gene is TRBD1 (5 bases). Trimming shortened V by 5 bases and J by 4 bases, and 17 bases separated the two germline ends. In germline, CDR1 is SQVTM, CDR2 ANQGSEA. The CDR3 length is 14 residues. In DNA, the CDR3 is TGCAGCGTTCCGGGCCCCGAAGGGGCCTATGGCTACACCTTC. This codes for CSVPGPEGAYGYTF.

V gene TRBV5-1 combines with J gene TRBJ1-1, with D possibly TRBD1 on 5 matching bases. The CDR3 totals 13 residues. The V and J ends lost 4 bases and 8 bases respectively, with 15 bases between them. Germline lookup yields CDR1 SGHRS and CDR2 YFSETQ. In DNA, the CDR3 is TGCGCCAGCAGCGGACAAACGCTACTGGAAGCTTTCTTT. The encoded protein is CASSGQTLLEAFF. Full variable domain (remainder filled in from reference TRBV5-1 and TRBJ1-1): KAGVTQTPRYLIKTRGQQVTLSCSPISGHRSVSWYQQTPGQGLQFLFEYFSETQRNKGNFPGRFSGRQFSNSRSEMNVSTLELGDSALYLCASSGQTLLEAFFGQGTRLTVV.

The J gene is TRBJ2-1, the V gene TRBV5-1; tentatively, D is TRBD1 (5 bases). Germline V gene sequence: CDR1 SGHRS, CDR2 YFSETQ. Trimming removed 3 bases at V and 0 bases at J, with 10 bases between. CDR3 length: 15 residues. Written as DNA, the CDR3 is TGCGCCAGCAGCTCAGGACAAAGCTCCTACAATGAGCAGTTCTTC. Encoded protein: CASSSGQSSYNEQFF.

The chain joins TRBV5-1 to TRBJ2-1; 10 bases match TRBD1. The germline V gene encodes CDR1 SGHRS and CDR2 YFSETQ. The J segment lost 1 base and the V segment lost 7 bases, leaving 2 bases of the junction unmatched. This CDR3 region has 14 residues. The CDR3 loop is CASGQGGSYNEQFF. The CDR3 region has the DNA TGCGCCAGCGGACAGGGGGGATCCTACAATGAGCAGTTCTTC. Looking up the rest from reference TRBV5-1 and TRBJ2-1 gives the full variable domain: KAGVTQTPRYLIKTRGQQVTLSCSPISGHRSVSWYQQTPGQGLQFLFEYFSETQRNKGNFPGRFSGRQFSNSRSEMNVSTLELGDSALYLCASGQGGSYNEQFFGPGTRLTVL.

The rearrangement joins TRBV6-5 to TRBJ1-2; D not resolved. The CDR3 spans 12 residues. V dropped 7 bases and J dropped 2 bases, with 8 bases sitting between them. Germline assignment: CDR1 MNHEY and CDR2 SVGAGI. CDR3 sequence: CASTEPNYGYTF. The CDR3 DNA reads TGTGCCAGCACCGAGCCCAACTATGGCTACACCTTC.

This clone was recorded only once. The chain links TRBV28 to TRBJ1-5; D unclear. Germline CDR1 and CDR2: MDHEN and SYDVKM. This CDR3 has 18 amino acids. The V end was cut by 3 bases, the J end by 0 bases, with 18 bases between. CDR3 bases: TGTGCCAGCAGTTTTGCAGCACCGATAGGGTATAGCAATCAGCCCCAGCATTTT. The encoded protein is CASSFAAPIGYSNQPQHF. The full variable domain, rest sourced from reference TRBV28 and TRBJ1-5, is DVKVTQSSRYLVKRTGEKVFLECVQDMDHENMFWYRQDPGLGLRLIYFSYDVKMKEKGDIPEGYSVSREKKERFSLILESASTNQTSMYLCASSFAAPIGYSNQPQHFGDGTRLSIL.

The chain employs TRBV27 and TRBJ2-2; 12 bases line up with TRBD1. Looked up from germline, CDR1 is MNHEY and CDR2 is SMNVEV (reference sequence). The CDR3 has 15 residues. Unmatched junction bases numbered 3, after V lost 7 bases and J lost 3 bases. The CDR3 protein is CASTGTGGYTGELFF. The CDR3 DNA reads TGTGCCAGCACGGGGACAGGGGGCTACACCGGGGAGCTGTTTTTT.

The chain joins TRBV9 to TRBJ1-1; TRBD1 matches at 7 bases. CDR3 length: 14 residues. V gave up 4 bases and J gave up 2 bases; unmatched junction bases: 5. The germline gives CDR1 SGDLS, CDR2 YYNGEE. The CDR3 DNA sequence: TGTGCCAGCAGCCAGGGGGGAAAAAACACTGAAGCTTTCTTT. Translation gives CASSQGGKNTEAFF. Variable domain in full (rest from reference TRBV9 and TRBJ1-1): DSGVTQTPKHLITATGQRVTLRCSPRSGDLSVYWYQQSLDQGLQFLIQYYNGEERAKGNILERFSAQQFPDLHSELNLSSLELGDSALYFCASSQGGKNTEAFFGQGTRLTVV.